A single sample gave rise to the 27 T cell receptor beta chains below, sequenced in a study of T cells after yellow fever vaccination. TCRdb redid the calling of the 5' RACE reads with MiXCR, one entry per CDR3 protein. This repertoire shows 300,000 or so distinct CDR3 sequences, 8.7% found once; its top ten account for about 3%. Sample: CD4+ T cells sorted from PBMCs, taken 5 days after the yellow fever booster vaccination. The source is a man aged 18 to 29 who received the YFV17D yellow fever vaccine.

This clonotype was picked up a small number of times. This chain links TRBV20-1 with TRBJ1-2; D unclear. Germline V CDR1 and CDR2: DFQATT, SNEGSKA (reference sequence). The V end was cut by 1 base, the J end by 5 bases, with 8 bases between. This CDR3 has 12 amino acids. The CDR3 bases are TGCAGTGCTAGAGGGGAATATTATGGCTACACCTTC. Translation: CSARGEYYGYTF.

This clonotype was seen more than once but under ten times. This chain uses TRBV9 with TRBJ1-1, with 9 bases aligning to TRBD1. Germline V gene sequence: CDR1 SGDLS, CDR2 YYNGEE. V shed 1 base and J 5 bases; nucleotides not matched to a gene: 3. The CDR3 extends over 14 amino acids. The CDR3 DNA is TGTGCCAGCAGCGTAACAGGGGGCTGGACTGAAGCTTTCTTT. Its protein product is CASSVTGGWTEAFF.

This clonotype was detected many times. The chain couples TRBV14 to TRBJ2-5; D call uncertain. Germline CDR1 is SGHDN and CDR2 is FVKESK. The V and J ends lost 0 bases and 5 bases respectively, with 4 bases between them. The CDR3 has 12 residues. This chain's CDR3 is CASSQDWETQYF. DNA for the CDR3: TGTGCCAGCAGCCAAGATTGGGAGACCCAGTACTTC.

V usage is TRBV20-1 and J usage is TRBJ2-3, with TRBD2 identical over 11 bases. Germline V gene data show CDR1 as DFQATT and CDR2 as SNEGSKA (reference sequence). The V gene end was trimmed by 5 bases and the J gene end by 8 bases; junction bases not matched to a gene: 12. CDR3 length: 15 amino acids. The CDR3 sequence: CSAPTSGGPSATQYF. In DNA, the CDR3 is TGCAGTGCTCCCACTAGCGGGGGACCCTCAGCTACGCAGTATTTT.

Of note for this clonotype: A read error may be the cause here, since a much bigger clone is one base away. The CDR3 spells CASSHAAQEQYF. The CDR3 DNA reads as TGTGCCAGCAGCCACGCCGCCCAGGAGCAGTACTTC. This rearrangement joins TRBV3-1 to TRBJ2-7; no definite D call. The V end lost 3 bases, the J end lost 7 bases, and 10 bases lay between the germline ends. In germline, CDR1 is LGHDT, CDR2 YNNKEL (reference sequence). The CDR3 has 12 amino acids.

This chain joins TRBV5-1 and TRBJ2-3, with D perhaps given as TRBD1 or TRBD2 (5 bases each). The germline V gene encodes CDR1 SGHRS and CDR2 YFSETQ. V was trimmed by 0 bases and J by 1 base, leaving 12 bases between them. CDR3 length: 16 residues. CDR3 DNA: TGCGCCAGCAGCTTGGGGGTCCGGGACCGCACAGATACGCAGTATTTT. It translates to CASSLGVRDRTDTQYF.

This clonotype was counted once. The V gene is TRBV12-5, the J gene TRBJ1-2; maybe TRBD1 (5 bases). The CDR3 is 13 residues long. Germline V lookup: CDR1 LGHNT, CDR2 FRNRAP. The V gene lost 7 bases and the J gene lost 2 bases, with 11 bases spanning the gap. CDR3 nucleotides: TGTGCTAGTGTCCCTCGGGGCAACTATGGCTACACCTTC. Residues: CASVPRGNYGYTF. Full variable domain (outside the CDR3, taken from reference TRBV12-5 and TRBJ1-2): DARVTQTPRHKVTEMGQEVTMRCQPILGHNTVFWYRQTMMQGLELLAYFRNRAPLDDSGMPKDRFSAEMPDATLATLKIQPSEPRDSAVYFCASVPRGNYGYTFGSGTRLTVV.

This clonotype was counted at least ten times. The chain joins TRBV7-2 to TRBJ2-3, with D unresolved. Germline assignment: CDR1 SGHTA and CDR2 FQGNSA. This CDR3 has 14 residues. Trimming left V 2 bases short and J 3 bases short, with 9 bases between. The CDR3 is CASSLRQPTDTQYF. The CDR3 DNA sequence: TGTGCCAGCAGCTTAAGACAACCGACAGATACGCAGTATTTT.

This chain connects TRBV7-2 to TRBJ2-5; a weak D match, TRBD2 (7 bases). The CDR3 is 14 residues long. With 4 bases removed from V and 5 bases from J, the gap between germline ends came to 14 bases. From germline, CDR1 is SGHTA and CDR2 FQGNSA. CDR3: CASSSAGTRETQYF. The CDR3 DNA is TGTGCCAGCAGCTCAGCGGGGACACGGGAGACCCAGTACTTC. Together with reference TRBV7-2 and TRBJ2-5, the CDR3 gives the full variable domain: GAGVSQSPSNKVTEKGKDVELRCDPISGHTALYWYRQSLGQGLEFLIYFQGNSAPDKSGLPSDRFSAERTGGSVSTLTIQRTQQEDSAVYLCASSSAGTRETQYFGPGTRLLVL.

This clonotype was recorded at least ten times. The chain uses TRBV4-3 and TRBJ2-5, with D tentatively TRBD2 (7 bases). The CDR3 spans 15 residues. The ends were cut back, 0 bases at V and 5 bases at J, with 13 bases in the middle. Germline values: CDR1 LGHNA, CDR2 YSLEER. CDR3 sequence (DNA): TGCGCCAGCAGCCAAGATTTAGGGGGAGGGGAGACCCAGTACTTC. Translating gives CASSQDLGGGETQYF.

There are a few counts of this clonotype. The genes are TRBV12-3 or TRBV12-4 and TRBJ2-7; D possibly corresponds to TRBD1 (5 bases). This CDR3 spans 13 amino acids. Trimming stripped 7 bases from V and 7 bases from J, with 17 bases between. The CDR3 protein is CASTWGPRKEQYF. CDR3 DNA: TGTGCCAGCACGTGGGGCCCGAGGAAAGAGCAGTACTTC.

The CDR3, as DNA: TGTGCCAGCAGTCCTGATCAGGGCTCTCAGCCCCAGCATTTT. Encoded protein: CASSPDQGSQPQHF. The J gene is TRBJ1-5, the V gene TRBV28; possible D gene TRBD1, 5 bases. Trimming removed 5 bases at V and 6 bases at J, with 14 bases between. Per the germline V gene, CDR1 is MDHEN and CDR2 is SYDVKM. The CDR3 length is 14 residues.

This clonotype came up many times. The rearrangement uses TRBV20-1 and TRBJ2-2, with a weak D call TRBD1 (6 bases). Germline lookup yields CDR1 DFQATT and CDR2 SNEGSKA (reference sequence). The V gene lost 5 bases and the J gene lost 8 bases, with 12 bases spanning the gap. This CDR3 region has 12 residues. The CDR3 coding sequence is TGCAGTGCTCCCAGGGGATCGGGGGAGCTGTTTTTT. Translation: CSAPRGSGELFF.

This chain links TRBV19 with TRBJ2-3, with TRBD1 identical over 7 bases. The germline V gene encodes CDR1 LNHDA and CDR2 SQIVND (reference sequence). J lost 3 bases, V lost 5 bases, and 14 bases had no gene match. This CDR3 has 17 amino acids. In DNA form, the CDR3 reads TGTGCCAGTAGTCCCCGACAGGGAACCCCCCGGACAGATACGCAGTATTTT. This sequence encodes CASSPRQGTPRTDTQYF.

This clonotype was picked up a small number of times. CDR3 coding DNA: TGCGCCAGCAGCCCCTTGGGTAATCAAGAGACCCAGTACTTC. Encoded protein: CASSPLGNQETQYF. This sequence joins TRBV5-1 and TRBJ2-5; D remains ambiguous. CDR3 size: 14 residues. The V gene lost 4 bases and the J gene lost 2 bases, with 12 bases spanning the gap. CDR1 and CDR2 from the germline V gene are SGHRS and YFSETQ.

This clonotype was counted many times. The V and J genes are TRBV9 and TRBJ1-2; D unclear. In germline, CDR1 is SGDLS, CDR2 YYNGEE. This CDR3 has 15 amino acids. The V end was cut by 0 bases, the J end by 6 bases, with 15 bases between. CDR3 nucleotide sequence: TGTGCCAGCAGCGTAGCAGAAGCAGGCTGGAATGGCTACACCTTC. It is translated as CASSVAEAGWNGYTF.

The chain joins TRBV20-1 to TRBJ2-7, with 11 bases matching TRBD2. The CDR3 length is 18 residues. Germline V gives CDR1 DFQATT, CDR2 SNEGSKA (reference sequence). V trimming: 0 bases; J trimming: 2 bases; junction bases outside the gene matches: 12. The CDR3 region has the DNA TGCAGTGCTAGAGATCCCGGGGCTAGCGGGGGGACTCCCTACGAGCAGTACGTC. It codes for CSARDPGASGGTPYEQYV.

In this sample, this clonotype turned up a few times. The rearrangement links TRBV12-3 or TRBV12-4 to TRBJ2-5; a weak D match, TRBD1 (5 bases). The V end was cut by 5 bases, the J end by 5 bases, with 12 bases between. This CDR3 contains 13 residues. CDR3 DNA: TGTGCCAGCAGTGGTAGGGGCCCGGAGACCCAGTACTTC. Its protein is CASSGRGPETQYF.

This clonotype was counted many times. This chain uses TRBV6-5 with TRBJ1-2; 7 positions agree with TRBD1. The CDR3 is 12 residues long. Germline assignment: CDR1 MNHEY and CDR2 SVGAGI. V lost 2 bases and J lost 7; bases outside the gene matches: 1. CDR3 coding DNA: TGTGCCAGCAGTTACCGGGACAGTGGCTACACCTTC. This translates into CASSYRDSGYTF.

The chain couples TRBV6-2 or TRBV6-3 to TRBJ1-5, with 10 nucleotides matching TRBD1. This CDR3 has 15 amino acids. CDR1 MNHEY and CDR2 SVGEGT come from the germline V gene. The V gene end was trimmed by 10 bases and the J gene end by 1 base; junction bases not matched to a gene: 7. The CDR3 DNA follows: TGTGCCACTCGCCGGGACAGGGGAAGCAATCAGCCCCAGCATTTT. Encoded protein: CATRRDRGSNQPQHF.

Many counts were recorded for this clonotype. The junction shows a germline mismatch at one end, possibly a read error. DNA of the CDR3: TGCGCCAGCAGGCAAGACAAGTTCACCGGGGAGCTGTTTTTT. Amino acid sequence: CASRQDKFTGELFF. The chain couples TRBV4-3 to TRBJ2-2; the D is unclear. Per the germline V gene, CDR1 is LGHNA and CDR2 is YSLEER. The CDR3 has 14 residues.

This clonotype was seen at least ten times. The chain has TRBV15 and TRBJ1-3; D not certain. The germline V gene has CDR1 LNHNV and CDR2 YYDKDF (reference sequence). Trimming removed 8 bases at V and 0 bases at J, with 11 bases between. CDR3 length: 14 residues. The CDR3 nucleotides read TGTGCCACCGCACGAAGGAGCTCTGGAAACACCATATATTTT. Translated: CATARRSSGNTIYF.

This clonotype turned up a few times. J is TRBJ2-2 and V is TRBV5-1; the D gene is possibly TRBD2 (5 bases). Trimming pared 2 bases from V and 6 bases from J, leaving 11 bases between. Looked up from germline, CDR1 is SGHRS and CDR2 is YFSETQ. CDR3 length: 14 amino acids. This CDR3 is CASSFTGRSGELFF. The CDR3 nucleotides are TGCGCCAGCAGCTTCACGGGAAGGTCCGGGGAGCTGTTTTTT.

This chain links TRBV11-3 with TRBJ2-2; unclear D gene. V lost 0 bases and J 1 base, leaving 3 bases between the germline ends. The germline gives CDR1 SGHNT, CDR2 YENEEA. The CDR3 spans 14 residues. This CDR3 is CASSLERNTGELFF. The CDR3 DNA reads TGTGCCAGCAGCTTAGAGAGGAACACCGGGGAGCTGTTTTTT.

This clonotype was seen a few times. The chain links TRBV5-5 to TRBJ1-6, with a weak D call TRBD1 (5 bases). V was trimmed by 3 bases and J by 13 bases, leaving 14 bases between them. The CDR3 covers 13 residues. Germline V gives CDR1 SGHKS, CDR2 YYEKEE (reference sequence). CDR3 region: CASSWGTPGPLHF. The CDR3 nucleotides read TGTGCCAGCAGCTGGGGGACCCCGGGTCCCCTCCACTTT. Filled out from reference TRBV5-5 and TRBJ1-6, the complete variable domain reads DAGVTQSPTHLIKTRGQQVTLRCSPISGHKSVSWYQQVLGQGPQFIFQYYEKEERGRGNFPDRFSARQFPNYSSELNVNALLLGDSALYLCASSWGTPGPLHFGNGTRLTVT.

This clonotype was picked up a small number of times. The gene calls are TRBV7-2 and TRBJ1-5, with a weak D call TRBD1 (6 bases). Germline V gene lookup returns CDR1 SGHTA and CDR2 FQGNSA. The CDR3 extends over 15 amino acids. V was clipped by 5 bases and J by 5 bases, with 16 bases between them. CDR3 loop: CASSLWGRGHQPQHF. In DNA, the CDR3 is TGTGCCAGCAGCCTATGGGGGCGGGGGCATCAGCCCCAGCATTTT.

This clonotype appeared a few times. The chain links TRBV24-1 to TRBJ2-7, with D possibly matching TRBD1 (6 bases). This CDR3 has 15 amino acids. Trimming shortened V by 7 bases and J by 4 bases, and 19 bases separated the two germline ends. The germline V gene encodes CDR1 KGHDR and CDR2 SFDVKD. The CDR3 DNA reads TGTGCCACCAGCGACCGGGACAAGAACAGGTACGAGCAGTACGTC. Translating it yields CATSDRDKNRYEQYV.